This TCR beta chain was captured by sequencing in a study of T cells in tuberculosis (dated by TCRdb to 2016 to 2019). In the study overall: The study combined CD1B tetramers and high-throughput TCR immunosequencing to characterize T cells specific for the mycobacterial lipid antigen glucose monomycolate (GMM). In a South African clinical cohort, IGRA-negative adolescents, IGRA-positive adolescents with latent tuberculosis and adults with active tuberculosis were compared, with roughly 10 people in each group. Summary of the overall study and its limitations: Shorter CDR3-alpha lengths in active tuberculosis patients partly drove the smaller NN-distances, and the TCR-beta difference was not statistically significant. An accuracy of about 89% (AUROC 0.75 to 0.9) was reached by a classifier using the diverse GMM-specific repertoire, compared with 60% to 70% accuracy when GEM motif frequencies were used. Compared with IGRA-negative controls, TCR-alpha repertoires from active tuberculosis had smaller mean NN-distances to GMM-specific TCRs, which suggests that these TCRs underwent clonal expansion. Clinical samples were chosen by availability of cryopreserved specimens, and active tuberculosis cases were adults while controls were adolescents.

Comments on this clone: This clone's antigen is unknown. Nothing much larger sits one base from this clone, and base qualities are not available.

Its CDR3 holds 15 amino acids, cysteine through phenylalanine. Only CDR3 DNA is held: 45 bases, read in frame from base 1. V is clipped by 0 bases and J by 4 bases, and the sequence between their germline boundaries is 9 bases long. The germline V gene encodes CDR1 LGHNA and CDR2 YNFKEQ. At study entry, adolescents were screened for latent tuberculosis infection using a tuberculin skin test and the QuantiFERON-TB GOLD In-Tube IGRA. Unsorted cryopreserved PBMC were immunosequenced, covering on average about 96,000 T cells per clinical donor. Eleven high schools in the Worcester region of the Western Cape, South Africa, served as enrollment sites for adolescents aged 12 to 18 years. Around ten M. tuberculosis-infected adolescents and about 10 uninfected adolescents, matched for age and sex, were selected. Adolescent PBMC were isolated from freshly drawn heparinized blood by density centrifugation and cryopreserved.

TCR libraries were generated with the immunoSEQ multiplex PCR assay, using TCR-beta and/or TCR-alpha/delta assays for each sample. The amplified TCR libraries were sequenced using the Illumina high-throughput platform. As for how the authors treated the data: Clustering and dimensionality reduction relied on pairwise TCRdist distances among GMM-specific receptors from T cells that were either sorted ex vivo or expanded in vitro. Each clinical repertoire received a mean NN-distance score, defined as the average TCRdist to the nearest 10% of tetramer-positive reference sequences. GEM TCR motif frequency was calculated as the fraction of unique TCRs that matched known GEM sequences in V/J usage and CDR3 length. Active tuberculosis was classified by linear discriminant analysis with leave-one-out cross-validation, implemented in scikit-learn. What TCRdb holds here is the immuneACCESS table cut down to in-frame rearrangements. Part of the clones is not present; checked against another copy, under half of the missing clones reflect an unresolved V gene, and the others are unexplained. V, J and clone size are taken as reported in that table, and D and trimming were inferred from the DNA itself. The sample table shows about 34,000 clones, and 95% to 97% are seen once. 6.2% of the sample is held by the ten biggest clonotypes.

The sequencing input was PBMCs. The TCR was taken from a donor aged 10-29 years with latent tuberculosis or without tuberculosis infection. The chain is encoded by TRBV4-2 joined to TRBJ1-4, with a tentative D gene TRBD1 over 5 matching bases. The CDR3 protein is CASSQDRTSNEKLFF. The nucleotides are TGTGCCAGCAGCCAAGATCGGACAAGTAATGAAAAACTGTTTTTT.